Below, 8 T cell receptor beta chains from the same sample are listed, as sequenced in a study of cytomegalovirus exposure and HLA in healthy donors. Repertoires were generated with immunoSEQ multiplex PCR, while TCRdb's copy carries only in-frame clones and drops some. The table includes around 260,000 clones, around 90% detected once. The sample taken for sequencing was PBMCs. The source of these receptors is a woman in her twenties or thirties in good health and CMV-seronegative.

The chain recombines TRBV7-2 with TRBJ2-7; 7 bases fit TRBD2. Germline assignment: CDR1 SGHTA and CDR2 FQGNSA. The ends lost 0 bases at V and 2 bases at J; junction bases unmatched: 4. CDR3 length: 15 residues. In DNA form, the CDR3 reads TGTGCCAGCAGCTTAGCGGAGGGAGGGACCTACGAGCAGTACTTC. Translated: CASSLAEGGTYEQYF.

The CDR3 nucleotides are TGCGCCAGCAGCCAAGTTGGGACTAGCGGCACAGATACGCAGTATTTT. Translation gives CASSQVGTSGTDTQYF. The V gene is TRBV4-3, the J gene TRBJ2-3, with 10 positions matching TRBD2. Looked up from germline, CDR1 is LGHNA and CDR2 is YSLEER. J was trimmed by 1 base and V by 1 base; bases with no gene match: 2. The CDR3 extends over 16 amino acids.

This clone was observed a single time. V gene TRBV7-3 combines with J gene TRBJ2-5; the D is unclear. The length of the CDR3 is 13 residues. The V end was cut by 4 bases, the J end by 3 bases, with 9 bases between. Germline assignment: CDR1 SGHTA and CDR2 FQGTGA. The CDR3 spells CASSSVGKETQYF. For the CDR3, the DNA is TGTGCCAGCAGCTCGGTAGGGAAAGAGACCCAGTACTTC.

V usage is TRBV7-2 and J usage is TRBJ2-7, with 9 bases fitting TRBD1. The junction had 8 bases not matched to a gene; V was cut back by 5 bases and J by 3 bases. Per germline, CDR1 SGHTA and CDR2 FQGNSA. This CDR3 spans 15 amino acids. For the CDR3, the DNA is TGTGCCAGCAGCCCCCGGGACAGGGAAAACTACGAGCAGTACTTC. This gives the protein CASSPRDRENYEQYF.

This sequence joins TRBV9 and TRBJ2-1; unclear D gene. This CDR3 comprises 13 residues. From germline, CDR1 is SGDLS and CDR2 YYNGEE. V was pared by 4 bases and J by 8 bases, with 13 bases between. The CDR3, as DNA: TGTGCCAGCAGCCTCACTCGAGTGGATGAGCAGTTCTTC. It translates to CASSLTRVDEQFF.

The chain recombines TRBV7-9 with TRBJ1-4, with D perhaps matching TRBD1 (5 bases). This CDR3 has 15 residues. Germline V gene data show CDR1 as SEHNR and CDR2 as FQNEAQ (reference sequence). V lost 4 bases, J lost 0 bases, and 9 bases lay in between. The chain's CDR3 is CASSSIQATNEKLFF. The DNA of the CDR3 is TGTGCCAGCAGCTCAATACAGGCAACTAATGAAAAACTGTTTTTT.

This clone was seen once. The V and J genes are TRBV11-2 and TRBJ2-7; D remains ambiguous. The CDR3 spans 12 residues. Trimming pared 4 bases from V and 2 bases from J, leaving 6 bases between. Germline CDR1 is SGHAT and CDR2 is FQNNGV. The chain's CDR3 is CASSSRPYEQYF. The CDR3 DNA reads TGTGCCAGCAGCTCCCGCCCCTACGAGCAGTACTTC.

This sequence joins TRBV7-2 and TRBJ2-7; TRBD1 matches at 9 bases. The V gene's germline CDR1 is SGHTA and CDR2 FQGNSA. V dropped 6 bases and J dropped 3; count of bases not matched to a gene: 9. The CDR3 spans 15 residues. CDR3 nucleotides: TGTGCCAGCAGTTTGGCCGGGACAGGGAACTACGAGCAGTACTTC. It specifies CASSLAGTGNYEQYF.